The 16 T cell receptor beta chains given below trace back to one sample, sequenced in a study of T cells after yellow fever vaccination. TCRdb called the 5' RACE reads again in MiXCR, with one record for every CDR3 protein. The table has approximately 610,000 distinct CDR3 sequences, about a sixth seen once. The starting material was PBMCs, obtained around 5 days after the first yellow fever vaccination. These receptors originate from a young man who received the YFV17D yellow fever vaccine.

This clonotype has a handful of counts. The chain is built from TRBV9 and TRBJ2-1; 15 bases are a match to TRBD2. The CDR3 runs 16 residues. J gave up 8 bases and V 4 bases, and 7 bases lay outside the gene matches. The V gene's germline CDR1 is SGDLS and CDR2 YYNGEE. The CDR3 protein is CASSWGLAGGADEQFF. CDR3 nucleotides: TGTGCCAGCAGCTGGGGACTAGCGGGGGGAGCCGATGAGCAGTTCTTC.

This clonotype was found many times. This chain uses TRBV7-2 with TRBJ2-3; D remains unclear. V lost 5 bases and J lost 6, with 6 bases in between. The CDR3 runs 11 residues. Germline CDR1 SGHTA, CDR2 FQGNSA. The DNA for the CDR3 is TGTGCCAGCAGCCCCCTCGATACGCAGTATTTT. Its protein product is CASSPLDTQYF. Full variable domain (missing parts from reference TRBV7-2 and TRBJ2-3): GAGVSQSPSNKVTEKGKDVELRCDPISGHTALYWYRQSLGQGLEFLIYFQGNSAPDKSGLPSDRFSAERTGGSVSTLTIQRTQQEDSAVYLCASSPLDTQYFGPGTRLTVL.

The table lists this clonotype with a few counts. The genes are TRBV3-1 and TRBJ1-2, with D unclear. The CDR3 is 13 amino acids. V was pared by 2 bases and J by 5 bases, with 9 bases between. Per germline, CDR1 LGHDT and CDR2 YNNKEL (reference sequence). The CDR3 region has the DNA TGTGCCAGCAGCCAACAGCTGATATATGGCTACACCTTC. This codes for CASSQQLIYGYTF.

V gene TRBV6-5 combines with J gene TRBJ1-4, with D hard to call. The germline V gene encodes CDR1 MNHEY and CDR2 SVGAGI. V was trimmed by 0 bases and J by 8 bases, leaving 13 bases between them. This CDR3 is built from 15 residues. CDR3 amino acids: CASSYSGGDLEKLFF. The CDR3, as DNA: TGTGCCAGCAGTTACTCGGGAGGAGACCTCGAAAAACTGTTTTTT.

This clonotype was detected only a few times. V and J are TRBV6-1 and TRBJ2-5; TRBD2 matches 14 bases. With V trimmed by 4 bases and J by 6 bases, 7 bases remained unmatched. Germline values: CDR1 MNHNS, CDR2 SASEGT. CDR3 length: 16 amino acids. The CDR3 DNA sequence: TGTGCCAGCAGTGGGGGGACTAGCGGGGGTCGGAAGACCCAGTACTTC. Protein sequence: CASSGGTSGGRKTQYF.

The chain recombines TRBV3-1 with TRBJ2-2; TRBD2 matches 9 bases. The CDR3 totals 18 residues. The germline CDR1 and CDR2 sequences are LGHDT and YNNKEL (reference sequence). V was clipped by 10 bases and J by 5 bases; unmatched bases: 20. The CDR3 DNA is TGTGCCATCAGTTTTGGGCTAGCGGGGTCGTACGAAACCGGGGAGCTGTTTTTT. Protein: CAISFGLAGSYETGELFF.

V is TRBV21-1 and J is TRBJ2-7; the listed D gene, TRBD2, was not tested against the DNA. TRBV21-1 is recorded as a pseudogene. This CDR3 is built from 14 residues. DNA for the CDR3: TGTGCCAGCCGAGCGGGGCATTTAATCTACGAGCAGTACGTC. Its translation: CASRAGHLIYEQYV.

V usage is TRBV20-1 and J usage is TRBJ2-5; TRBD2 is a possible D gene (6 bases). Trimming removed 0 bases at V and 4 bases at J, with 18 bases between. Per germline, CDR1 DFQATT and CDR2 SNEGSKA (reference sequence). CDR3 length: 16 residues. The CDR3 loop is CSARDPFGAGGETQYF. The CDR3 nucleotides read TGCAGTGCTAGAGATCCCTTCGGGGCCGGGGGAGAGACCCAGTACTTC.

V is TRBV28 and J is TRBJ1-4; D is undetermined. V lost 3 bases, J lost 11 bases, and 10 bases lay in between. The CDR3 loop spans 12 amino acids. Germline loops: CDR1 MDHEN, CDR2 SYDVKM. The CDR3 sequence is CASSFIAWKLFF. The CDR3 bases are TGTGCCAGCAGTTTCATCGCGTGGAAACTGTTTTTT.

This clonotype was counted only a few times. V is TRBV5-1 and J is TRBJ1-1; D is undetermined. V dropped 5 bases and J dropped 1 base, with 18 bases sitting between them. This CDR3 has 16 residues. CDR1 SGHRS and CDR2 YFSETQ come from the germline V gene. In DNA form, the CDR3 reads TGCGCCAGCAGTTTCGCAACGGGATTTCGGAACACTGAAGCTTTCTTT. Protein: CASSFATGFRNTEAFF.

The chain recombines TRBV6-2 or TRBV6-3 with TRBJ1-5; no firm D call. The length of the CDR3 is 13 residues. Looked up from germline, CDR1 is MNHEY and CDR2 is SVGEGT. Deletions cut 3 bases from V and 4 bases from J, with 7 bases between. The CDR3 reads CASSYTENQPQHF. The CDR3 nucleotides read TGTGCCAGCAGTTATACAGAGAATCAGCCCCAGCATTTT.

The chain has TRBV5-4 and TRBJ2-7; TRBD2 is a possible D gene (5 bases). Germline-derived CDR1 and CDR2 are SGHNT and YYREEE (reference sequence). Trimming took off 7 bases at V and 2 bases at J, with 13 bases between the two ends. The CDR3 runs 13 residues. Written as DNA, the CDR3 is TGTGCCAGCGCCCGGACCGGGACCTACGAGCAGTACGTC. Its protein is CASARTGTYEQYV.

This chain uses TRBV11-3 with TRBJ2-1; D call uncertain. From germline, CDR1 is SGHNT and CDR2 YENEEA. V was clipped by 0 bases and J by 5 bases, with 5 bases between them. CDR3 length: 13 amino acids. CDR3 DNA: TGTGCCAGCAGCTTAGACATGGACAATGAGCAGTTCTTC. It specifies CASSLDMDNEQFF.

The rearrangement links TRBV7-9 to TRBJ2-5; weak D call: TRBD2 (5 bases). The length of the CDR3 is 13 residues. Germline V gene data show CDR1 as SEHNR and CDR2 as FQNEAQ (reference sequence). The V end lost 5 bases, the J end lost 7 bases, and 14 bases lay between the germline ends. CDR3 in DNA: TGTGCCAGCAGCCCGAGGGCACCGGGGACCCAGTACTTC. Protein product: CASSPRAPGTQYF. The whole variable domain, remainder taken from reference TRBV7-9 and TRBJ2-5, is DTGVSQNPRHKITKRGQNVTFRCDPISEHNRLYWYRQTLGQGPEFLTYFQNEAQLEKSRLLSDRFSAERPKGSFSTLEIQRTEQGDSAMYLCASSPRAPGTQYFGPGTRLLVL.

This clonotype was recorded a few times. The chain is built from TRBV7-8 and TRBJ1-1; perhaps TRBD1 as D (5 bases). Germline CDR1 is SGHVS and CDR2 is FQNEAQ. The ends were cut back, 6 bases at V and 1 base at J, with 12 bases in the middle. This CDR3 comprises 14 residues. DNA for the CDR3: TGTGCCAGCAGAGGGGAGACGGGGAACACTGAAGCTTTCTTT. It encodes CASRGETGNTEAFF.

A few counts support this clonotype. The genes are TRBV29-1 and TRBJ2-3; D gene ambiguous. Germline V gene lookup returns CDR1 SQVTM and CDR2 ANQGSEA. The CDR3 length is 11 residues. V was trimmed by 1 base and J by 12 bases, leaving 11 bases between them. CDR3 sequence reads: CSVEAALTQYF. The CDR3 coding sequence is TGCAGCGTTGAAGCCGCCCTGACCCAGTATTTT.